This entry lists 15 T cell receptor beta chains sequenced from one sample in a study of blood T cell repertoires in COVID-19. Generated by immunoSEQ multiplex PCR, the TCRdb table keeps only in-frame clones and is missing some. This sample has a few hundred thousand clones, with about 89% found just once. The sequencing input was peripheral blood. These receptors were taken from a man between 40 and 49 years old with acute or convalescent COVID-19.

The CDR3 region has the DNA TGCAGCGTTGGGGGAGGACAGGGGGCTAGCTACGAGCAGTACTTC. Translating it yields CSVGGGQGASYEQYF. The chain carries TRBV29-1 and TRBJ2-7, with TRBD1 matching 11 bases. V gave up 4 bases and J gave up 3 bases; unmatched junction bases: 8. Looked up from germline, CDR1 is SQVTM and CDR2 is ANQGSEA. CDR3 length equals 15 residues.

The rearrangement joins TRBV5-1 to TRBJ1-4, with 8 bases identical to TRBD1. The CDR3 totals 16 residues. V shed 4 bases and J 3 bases; nucleotides not matched to a gene: 8. In germline, CDR1 is SGHRS, CDR2 YFSETQ. As DNA, the CDR3 is TGCGCCAGCAGCATCAATCCGGGACAGGCTAATGAAAAACTGTTTTTT. Translating gives CASSINPGQANEKLFF.

The V gene is TRBV6-5, the J gene TRBJ1-2; TRBD1 might be the D (5 bases). The CDR3 length is 14 residues. V was cut by 6 bases and J by 0 bases, with 11 bases left in between. Germline V gene sequence: CDR1 MNHEY, CDR2 SVGAGI. As DNA, the CDR3 is TGTGCCAGCAGCCGCGACAGAGCTAACTATGGCTACACCTTC. This codes for CASSRDRANYGYTF.

The rearrangement links TRBV4-1 to TRBJ1-4; D uncertain. The V and J ends lost 0 bases and 7 bases respectively, with 15 bases between them. Germline CDR1 MGHRA, CDR2 YSYEKL. CDR3 length: 16 residues. The CDR3 region is CASSQDPGGSREKLFF. In DNA, the CDR3 is TGCGCCAGCAGCCAAGATCCGGGAGGGTCTCGTGAAAAACTGTTTTTT.

This chain links TRBV13 with TRBJ1-2; 9 nucleotides match TRBD1. Germline V gene data show CDR1 as PRHDT and CDR2 as FYEKMQ (reference sequence). This CDR3 spans 16 amino acids. V trimming: 2 bases; J trimming: 2 bases; junction bases outside the gene matches: 6. The DNA for the CDR3 is TGTGCCAGCAGCTTAAGGGGACAGGGACAAAACTATGGCTACACCTTC. Translated: CASSLRGQGQNYGYTF. Filled out from reference TRBV13 and TRBJ1-2, the complete variable domain reads AAGVIQSPRHLIKEKRETATLKCYPIPRHDTVYWYQQGPGQDPQFLISFYEKMQSDKGSIPDRFSAQQFSDYHSELNMSSLELGDSALYFCASSLRGQGQNYGYTFGSGTRLTVV.

This clone was detected only once. The chain employs TRBV5-1 and TRBJ2-1; 10 bases match TRBD2. Unmatched junction bases numbered 6, after V lost 3 bases and J lost 6 bases. Per germline, CDR1 SGHRS and CDR2 YFSETQ. There are 15 residues in the CDR3. CDR3 nucleotides: TGCGCCAGCAGCTCACTAGCGGGATATCGCAATGAGCAGTTCTTC. It translates to CASSSLAGYRNEQFF.

The chain is built from TRBV30 and TRBJ2-7; the match to TRBD1 covers 9 bases. This CDR3 is built from 13 residues. The J segment lost 6 bases and the V segment lost 1 base, leaving 4 bases of the junction unmatched. Germline values: CDR1 GTSNPN, CDR2 SVGIG (reference sequence). The CDR3 bases are TGTGCCTGGAGTGCCCGGACAGGGGCCGAGCAGTACTTC. This sequence encodes CAWSARTGAEQYF.

The chain has TRBV27 and TRBJ1-2; D is ambiguous. With 2 bases removed from V and 7 bases from J, the gap between germline ends came to 14 bases. The CDR3 covers 14 residues. The V gene's germline CDR1 is MNHEY and CDR2 SMNVEV (reference sequence). CDR3 DNA: TGTGCCAGCAGTTTAGGCTCTCTTCAGTCTGGCTACACCTTC. Protein sequence: CASSLGSLQSGYTF.

Details on this clone: Other DNA variants within this sample encode the same CDR3. V is TRBV7-2 and J is TRBJ1-5, with D possibly being TRBD1 (6 bases). CDR1 and CDR2 from the germline V gene are SGHTA and FQGNSA. The length of the CDR3 is 13 residues. V was trimmed by 5 bases and J by 4 bases, leaving 9 bases between them. DNA for the CDR3: TGTGCCAGCAGCGTAAGGGGGAATCAGCCCCAGCATTTT. Encoded protein: CASSVRGNQPQHF.

This chain joins TRBV2 and TRBJ2-1, with 9 bases aligning to TRBD2. The CDR3 runs to 14 residues. V gave up 8 bases and J gave up 5 bases; unmatched junction bases: 7. Per germline, CDR1 SNHLY and CDR2 FYNNEI. The CDR3: CASLTSGPHNEQFF. The CDR3 DNA sequence: TGTGCCAGCTTAACTAGCGGGCCTCACAATGAGCAGTTCTTC.

V usage is TRBV7-9 and J usage is TRBJ2-1, with a weak D call TRBD1 (6 bases). With 5 bases removed from V and 15 bases from J, the gap between germline ends came to 20 bases. This CDR3 comprises 13 residues. Per the germline V gene, CDR1 is SEHNR and CDR2 is FQNEAQ (reference sequence). The DNA for the CDR3 is TGTGCCAGCAGCCCGACGACAGGCCCCATTCTGTTCTTC. Encoded protein: CASSPTTGPILFF.

CDR3 sequence reads: CASSYSLTLGDTQYF. Written as DNA, the CDR3 is TGTGCCAGCAGTTACTCGTTAACCCTAGGAGATACGCAGTATTTT. This chain uses TRBV6-6 with TRBJ2-3; unclear D gene. Trimming pared 0 bases from V and 5 bases from J, leaving 12 bases between. This CDR3 comprises 15 residues. Germline CDR1 is MNHNY and CDR2 is SVGAGI (reference sequence).

CDR3 in DNA: TGTGCCAGCAGCCTTGACAGGGCCCGGTACTCCTATAATTCACCCCTCCACTTT. The encoded protein is CASSLDRARYSYNSPLHF. The chain links TRBV3-1 (or the pseudogene TRBV3-2) to TRBJ1-6; the match to TRBD1 covers 7 bases. This CDR3 is 18 amino acids long. CDR1 is LGHDT, CDR2 YNNKEL, per germline (reference sequence). V was clipped by 4 bases and J by 0 bases; unmatched bases: 9.

This clone was recorded a few times. This chain connects TRBV10-2 to TRBJ2-7; TRBD1 might be the D (6 bases). V dropped 6 bases and J dropped 2 bases, with 8 bases sitting between them. CDR3 length: 12 residues. Germline loops: CDR1 WSHSY, CDR2 SAAADI. CDR3 coding DNA: TGCGCCAGCAGGGACAGAGCCTACGAGCAGTACTTC. Protein product: CASRDRAYEQYF.

This chain uses TRBV19 with TRBJ2-5; D call uncertain. The CDR3 consists of 12 residues. Germline values: CDR1 LNHDA, CDR2 SQIVND (reference sequence). V lost 6 bases and J lost 7, with 12 bases in between. CDR3 coding DNA: TGTGCCAGTAGGTCCGTCGAGGCGACCCAGTACTTC. Protein product: CASRSVEATQYF.